The 14 T cell receptor beta chains listed next were all sequenced from one sample in a study of cytomegalovirus exposure and HLA in healthy donors. Produced via immunoSEQ multiplex PCR; TCRdb's table is partial and in-frame only. The sample lists about 73,000 clones, about 94% occurring once. The source material was PBMCs. The origin of the receptors is a woman aged 18-29 years in good health and CMV-seronegative.

This sequence joins TRBV29-1 and TRBJ1-1; 8 bases line up with TRBD1. Germline V CDR1 and CDR2: SQVTM, ANQGSEA. The CDR3 length is 16 residues. Trimming cost V 6 bases and J 0 bases; bases outside gene matches: 12. The CDR3 region has the DNA TGCAGCGTCTTAGGACAGGGCACTCCTATGAACACTGAAGCTTTCTTT. It encodes CSVLGQGTPMNTEAFF.

The genes are TRBV19 and TRBJ1-2, with TRBD1 identical over 10 bases. Germline lookup yields CDR1 LNHDA and CDR2 SQIVND (reference sequence). Unmatched junction bases numbered 10, after V lost 10 bases and J lost 2 bases. The length of the CDR3 is 15 residues. The CDR3 DNA is TGTGCCACCCGATCGGGGACAGGGGTGAACTATGGCTACACCTTC. Amino acid sequence: CATRSGTGVNYGYTF.

The V gene is TRBV11-2, the J gene TRBJ2-5, with TRBD1 identical over 8 bases. The CDR3 length is 13 residues. V was clipped by 6 bases and J by 5 bases; unmatched bases: 5. Germline V gives CDR1 SGHAT, CDR2 FQNNGV. CDR3 nucleotides: TGTGCCAGCAGTCAGGGGGCGCGGGAGACCCAGTACTTC. This encodes CASSQGARETQYF.

DNA of the CDR3: TGTGCCAGCAGCTTAGGACTAGCGGGGTCCTTCGGGCAGTTCTTC. It is translated as CASSLGLAGSFGQFF. This chain uses TRBV7-2 with TRBJ2-1, with TRBD2 matching over 11 bases. The length of the CDR3 is 15 residues. Per germline, CDR1 SGHTA and CDR2 FQGNSA. Unmatched junction bases numbered 8, after V lost 1 base and J lost 12 bases.

The chain has TRBV19 and TRBJ2-7, with 9 bases aligning to TRBD2. Germline values: CDR1 LNHDA, CDR2 SQIVND (reference sequence). J was trimmed by 5 bases and V by 6 bases; bases with no gene match: 11. This CDR3 region has 15 residues. CDR3 nucleotide sequence: TGTGCCAGTAGGCCGTCTAGCGGGACTCGCGACGAGCAGTACTTC. Protein product: CASRPSSGTRDEQYF.

The chain has TRBV21-1 and TRBJ1-5; TRBD1, the table's D call, lacks a check against the DNA. TRBV21-1 constitutes a pseudogene. CDR3 length: 19 residues. CDR3 in amino acids: CASSKAGIFDRVVGQPQHF. The CDR3 region has the DNA TGTGCCAGCAGCAAAGCGGGCATATTTGACAGGGTGGTTGGTCAGCCCCAGCATTTT.

Remarks on this clone: Other DNA sequences in this sample translate to the same CDR3. The genes are TRBV6-4 and TRBJ2-3; 9 positions agree with TRBD2. The length of the CDR3 is 15 residues. Germline-derived CDR1 and CDR2 are MRHNA and SNTAGT. With V trimmed by 3 bases and J by 0 bases, 1 base remained unmatched. The DNA of the CDR3 is TGTGCCAGCAGTGAGCGGGGGGGCAGCACAGATACGCAGTATTTT. Encoded protein: CASSERGGSTDTQYF.

J is TRBJ2-5 and V is TRBV28, with D possibly TRBD2 on 6 matching bases. The CDR3 extends over 14 amino acids. Trimming took 8 bases from V and 2 from J, leaving 15 bases between them. Looked up from germline, CDR1 is MDHEN and CDR2 is SYDVKM. CDR3 nucleotides: TGTGCCAGCCTTACGGGAGATTTTCAAGAGACCCAGTACTTC. Translation: CASLTGDFQETQYF.

V usage is TRBV11-2 and J usage is TRBJ2-7, with 14 bases fitting TRBD2. Germline V CDR1 and CDR2: SGHAT, FQNNGV. CDR3 size: 16 residues. V lost 5 bases to trimming and J lost 5 bases; unmatched junction nucleotides: 8. CDR3 coding DNA: TGTGCCAGCAGCACCCGACTAGCGGGAGGGGGCCACGAGCAGTACTTC. This gives the protein CASSTRLAGGGHEQYF.

The chain recombines TRBV27 with TRBJ2-5, with a possible D match to TRBD2 (6 bases). V was shortened by 4 bases and J by 3 bases, with 9 bases between the two germline ends. Germline V gene data show CDR1 as MNHEY and CDR2 as SMNVEV (reference sequence). CDR3 length: 13 residues. This chain's CDR3 is CASSYPGEETQYF. DNA for the CDR3: TGTGCCAGCAGTTACCCGGGGGAAGAGACCCAGTACTTC.

This clone appeared once. J is TRBJ2-7 and V is TRBV11-2; 7 bases are shared with TRBD2. The CDR3 spans 15 residues. The trim removed 1 base at V and 4 bases at J, leaving 7 bases unmatched. CDR1 and CDR2 from the germline V gene are SGHAT and FQNNGV. The CDR3 DNA follows: TGTGCCAGCAGCTTAGGTCCTAGCGGTCTTTACGAGCAGTACTTC. Protein: CASSLGPSGLYEQYF.

The chain carries TRBV28 and TRBJ2-5; 11 bases are shared with TRBD1. This CDR3 comprises 15 residues. Germline V gene sequence: CDR1 MDHEN, CDR2 SYDVKM. The V segment lost 6 bases and the J segment 5 bases; nucleotides outside the gene matches: 8. The CDR3 nucleotides read TGTGCCAGCAGCTCGGACAGGGGGCTTGGTGAGACCCAGTACTTC. Translation: CASSSDRGLGETQYF.

The chain recombines TRBV15 with TRBJ2-7; TRBD2 agrees at 14 bases. CDR1 and CDR2 (germline): LNHNV, YYDKDF (reference sequence). The CDR3 loop spans 12 amino acids. The J segment lost 9 bases and the V segment lost 11 bases, leaving 6 bases of the junction unmatched. The CDR3 DNA reads as TGTGCCTCCGGACTAGCGGGGGGAAGGCAGTACTTC. Its translation is CASGLAGGRQYF.

The V and J genes are TRBV19 and TRBJ2-2, with a tentative D call TRBD2 (5 bases). The germline gives CDR1 LNHDA, CDR2 SQIVND (reference sequence). This CDR3 is 12 amino acids long. V was clipped by 7 bases and J by 10 bases, with 13 bases between them. The CDR3 nucleotides are TGTGCCAGTACCAAACTAGATGAGGAGCTGTTTTTT. It translates to CASTKLDEELFF.